These 31 T cell receptor beta chains share one sample of origin, sequenced in a study of blood T cell repertoires in COVID-19. Repertoires were generated with immunoSEQ multiplex PCR, while TCRdb's copy carries only in-frame clones and drops some. The sample carries 150,000 to 200,000 clones, about 88% recorded once. The material sequenced was peripheral blood. Every receptor here comes from a man under 40 with active or convalescent COVID-19.

The CDR3 DNA follows: TGCGCCAGCAGCTCCCGCCCCTTCAGCGGAGGCAATGAGCAGTTCTTC. Amino acid sequence: CASSSRPFSGGNEQFF. This rearrangement joins TRBV5-1 to TRBJ2-1; maybe TRBD2 (5 bases). Germline V lookup: CDR1 SGHRS, CDR2 YFSETQ. The CDR3 loop spans 16 amino acids. The ends were cut back, 3 bases at V and 6 bases at J, with 19 bases in the middle.

The CDR3 nucleotides read TGTGCCAGCAGTGAGCACATCGACAGTAACTATGGCTACACCTTC. It codes for CASSEHIDSNYGYTF. This chain connects TRBV6-1 to TRBJ1-2; a possible D gene is TRBD1 (5 bases). Germline CDR1 is MNHNS and CDR2 is SASEGT. The CDR3 is made up of 15 amino acids. Trimming left V 3 bases short and J 1 base short, with 12 bases between.

This chain joins TRBV24-1 and TRBJ1-2; D is perhaps TRBD1 (6 bases). Deletions cut 4 bases from V and 3 bases from J, with 8 bases between. The CDR3 covers 13 residues. The germline V gene has CDR1 KGHDR and CDR2 SFDVKD. CDR3 protein: CATSDHRDYGYTF. CDR3 coding DNA: TGTGCCACCAGTGACCACAGGGACTATGGCTACACCTTC.

V is TRBV10-3 and J is TRBJ2-7; 11 positions match TRBD2. V dropped 3 bases and J dropped 7; count of bases not matched to a gene: 8. This CDR3 contains 15 residues. Germline-derived CDR1 and CDR2 are ENHRY and SYGVKD. CDR3 DNA sequence: TGTGCCATCAGTGAACTAGCGGGGGCTAGGGGAGAGCAGTACGTC. It yields the protein CAISELAGARGEQYV.

The chain has TRBV19 and TRBJ1-6, with 10 bases that match TRBD1. This CDR3 is built from 16 residues. J lost 6 bases, V lost 1 base, and 3 bases had no gene match. Looked up from germline, CDR1 is LNHDA and CDR2 is SQIVND (reference sequence). The CDR3 DNA reads as TGTGCCAGTAGTATAGGAGACAGGGGGCTTAATTCACCCCTCCACTTT. As protein: CASSIGDRGLNSPLHF.

The chain has TRBV11-3 and TRBJ1-1, with TRBD1 identical over 9 bases. With 5 bases clipped from V and 11 bases from J, the junction kept 9 bases outside the gene matches. CDR3 length: 13 amino acids. The germline V gene has CDR1 SGHNT and CDR2 YENEEA. The CDR3 protein is CASSPGGGTGAFF. The CDR3 nucleotides are TGTGCCAGCAGCCCTGGGGGAGGGACAGGGGCTTTCTTT.

In this sample, this clone turned up a few times. J is TRBJ1-1 and V is TRBV7-9; D not certain. CDR1 SEHNR and CDR2 FQNEAQ come from the germline V gene (reference sequence). The ends were cut back, 8 bases at V and 7 bases at J, with 17 bases in the middle. This CDR3 comprises 13 residues. This CDR3 is CASHLSGRNEAFF. DNA of the CDR3: TGTGCCAGCCACTTAAGTGGGCGCAATGAAGCTTTCTTT.

The chain combines TRBV19 with TRBJ1-2; maybe TRBD1 (5 bases). CDR3 length: 14 amino acids. V shed 1 base and J shed 5 bases, with 11 bases lying between them. The germline CDR1 and CDR2 sequences are LNHDA and SQIVND (reference sequence). CDR3 in DNA: TGTGCCAGTAGTATAGGCGGGACGGGTTATGGCTACACCTTC. Its protein product is CASSIGGTGYGYTF.

The V gene is TRBV7-9, the J gene TRBJ2-1, with D perhaps matching TRBD2 (5 bases). Trimming removed 2 bases from V and 5 bases from J, with 10 bases in between. There are 14 residues in the CDR3. Germline CDR1 and CDR2: SEHNR and FQNEAQ (reference sequence). In nucleotides, the CDR3 is TGTGCCAGCAGCTTATCCACGGGGAACAATGAGCAGTTCTTC. Translated, it gives CASSLSTGNNEQFF.

V usage is TRBV5-8 and J usage is TRBJ1-5; TRBD1 aligns across 7 bases. V was clipped by 5 bases and J by 1 base; unmatched bases: 6. The CDR3 is 15 amino acids. CDR1 SGHTS and CDR2 YDEGEE come from the germline V gene. The CDR3 DNA reads as TGTGCCAGCAGACTGACAGGGTCAAGCAATCAGCCCCAGCATTTT. As protein: CASRLTGSSNQPQHF.

The chain joins TRBV7-9 to TRBJ1-1; D is unresolved. Between the trimmed V and J ends, which lost 0 bases and 6 bases, there was a span of 8 bases. The germline CDR1 and CDR2 sequences are SEHNR and FQNEAQ (reference sequence). This CDR3 is 13 amino acids long. In DNA form, the CDR3 reads TGTGCCAGCAGCTTAGCTGTGCGGGCTGAAGCTTTCTTT. Amino acids: CASSLAVRAEAFF.

The chain employs TRBV5-4 and TRBJ2-5; 7 bases are a match to TRBD1. The CDR3 consists of 14 residues. With V trimmed by 7 bases and J by 2 bases, 8 bases remained unmatched. CDR1 and CDR2 from the germline V gene are SGHNT and YYREEE (reference sequence). Here the CDR3 DNA reads TGTGCCAGCTCACCCACCAGGGGGCAAGAGACCCAGTACTTC. This sequence encodes CASSPTRGQETQYF.

This chain uses TRBV5-1 with TRBJ1-4; 8 nucleotides agree with TRBD1. V was pared by 3 bases and J by 8 bases, with 6 bases of the junction left unmatched. Germline CDR1 and CDR2: SGHRS and YFSETQ. The CDR3 covers 14 residues. The CDR3 coding sequence is TGCGCCAGCAGCTCAGACAGGGGAGACGAAAAACTGTTTTTT. Translation: CASSSDRGDEKLFF. Full variable domain (rest looked up from reference TRBV5-1 and TRBJ1-4): KAGVTQTPRYLIKTRGQQVTLSCSPISGHRSVSWYQQTPGQGLQFLFEYFSETQRNKGNFPGRFSGRQFSNSRSEMNVSTLELGDSALYLCASSSDRGDEKLFFGSGTQLSVL.

The rearrangement joins TRBV4-3 to TRBJ2-7; TRBD2 matches 9 bases. V was clipped by 3 bases and J by 0 bases; unmatched bases: 6. The CDR3 spans 16 residues. Germline lookup yields CDR1 LGHNA and CDR2 YSLEER. The CDR3 DNA is TGCGCCAGCAGCCACCTCATAGCGGGAGCCTCCTACGAGCAGTACTTC. This translates into CASSHLIAGASYEQYF.

This clone was observed once. The rearrangement uses TRBV6-5 and TRBJ1-6; the match to TRBD1 covers 10 bases. The CDR3 runs 15 residues. V trimming: 6 bases; J trimming: 10 bases; junction bases outside the gene matches: 9. Germline CDR1 and CDR2: MNHEY and SVGAGI. CDR3 sequence reads: CASSPRDRGVSPLHF. Here the CDR3 DNA reads TGTGCCAGCAGCCCCCGGGACAGGGGCGTATCACCCCTCCACTTT.

The rearrangement joins TRBV28 to TRBJ1-4; D is unresolved. This CDR3 region has 15 residues. Deletions cut 8 bases from V and 3 bases from J, with 16 bases between. Germline V gene sequence: CDR1 MDHEN, CDR2 SYDVKM. The CDR3 nucleotides read TGTGCCAGCGGATTGCCGGGGAAAGCTAATGAAAAACTGTTTTTT. Translation: CASGLPGKANEKLFF.

This sequence joins TRBV27 and TRBJ1-5; 7 nucleotides line up with TRBD1. Germline-derived CDR1 and CDR2 are MNHEY and SMNVEV (reference sequence). The CDR3 runs 15 residues. The ends lost 4 bases at V and 7 bases at J; junction bases unmatched: 10. CDR3 protein: CASSSNTGVGQPQHF. DNA of the CDR3: TGTGCCAGCAGTTCAAATACAGGGGTCGGCCAGCCCCAGCATTTT.

The gene calls are TRBV4-1 and TRBJ2-7, with 7 bases fitting TRBD2. V lost 1 base, J lost 2 bases, and 14 bases stayed unmatched. This CDR3 is built from 18 residues. Germline CDR1 is MGHRA and CDR2 is YSYEKL. The CDR3 DNA reads as TGCGCCAGCAGCCAAGTTAGGCCCCAAGGCGGGAGAGCCTACGAGCAGTACTTC. Translated, it gives CASSQVRPQGGRAYEQYF.

The chain recombines TRBV3-1 (or the pseudogene TRBV3-2) with TRBJ1-1; D possibly corresponds to TRBD1 (6 bases). The CDR3 runs to 15 residues. Per germline, CDR1 LGHDT and CDR2 YNNKEL (reference sequence). With 7 bases removed from V and 3 bases from J, the gap between germline ends came to 18 bases. Here the CDR3 DNA reads TGTGCCAGCATTTACACAGGGAATGGGTACACTGAAGCTTTCTTT. It specifies CASIYTGNGYTEAFF.

The V gene is TRBV5-4, the J gene TRBJ1-2; weak D call: TRBD1 (6 bases). The V end lost 4 bases, the J end lost 4 bases, and 17 bases lay between the germline ends. The germline gives CDR1 SGHNT, CDR2 YYREEE (reference sequence). The CDR3 has 15 residues. CDR3 sequence reads: CASSPRQAAAYGYTF. In DNA form, the CDR3 reads TGTGCCAGCAGCCCCAGACAGGCAGCAGCCTATGGCTACACCTTC.

The genes are TRBV4-1 and TRBJ1-1; TRBD1 might be the D (5 bases). V lost 2 bases and J lost 5, with 15 bases in between. Germline lookup yields CDR1 MGHRA and CDR2 YSYEKL. The CDR3 covers 15 residues. The CDR3: CASSQHSGLQTEAFF. Written as DNA, the CDR3 is TGCGCCAGCAGCCAACATTCAGGGCTTCAGACTGAAGCTTTCTTT.

J is TRBJ1-2 and V is TRBV3-1 (or the pseudogene TRBV3-2); D gene ambiguous. Trimming cost V 1 base and J 2 bases, with 8 bases left between them. Per the germline V gene, CDR1 is LGHDT and CDR2 is YNNKEL (reference sequence). The CDR3 spans 14 residues. The CDR3 DNA sequence: TGTGCCAGCAGCCAAGGGTCGGGGAACTATGGCTACACCTTC. Translating gives CASSQGSGNYGYTF.

The gene calls are TRBV10-3 and TRBJ1-2, with 7 positions matching TRBD1. Per the germline V gene, CDR1 is ENHRY and CDR2 is SYGVKD. There are 16 residues in the CDR3. With V trimmed by 6 bases and J by 4 bases, 14 bases remained unmatched. The CDR3 reads CAISSTGTAGAYGYTF. CDR3 sequence (DNA): TGTGCCATCAGCTCTACCGGGACAGCCGGGGCCTATGGCTACACCTTC.

This clone was seen more than once but under ten times. The J gene is TRBJ2-7, the V gene TRBV7-8; a weak D match, TRBD1 (5 bases). Germline CDR1 and CDR2: SGHVS and FQNEAQ. This CDR3 has 14 amino acids. V was trimmed by 1 base and J by 6 bases, leaving 13 bases between them. CDR3 nucleotide sequence: TGTGCCAGCAGCTTAGTTGTGGGGCTCGGCGAGCAGTACGTC. This sequence encodes CASSLVVGLGEQYV.

The chain is built from TRBV7-9 and TRBJ2-2; 7 nucleotides match TRBD1. V lost 4 bases, J lost 3 bases, and 5 bases stayed unmatched. Per the germline V gene, CDR1 is SEHNR and CDR2 is FQNEAQ (reference sequence). The CDR3 contains 15 residues. CDR3: CASSWKGADTGELFF. The CDR3 DNA is TGTGCCAGCAGCTGGAAGGGGGCAGACACCGGGGAGCTGTTTTTT.

The rearrangement links TRBV4-3 to TRBJ2-7, with 8 bases aligning to TRBD2. In germline, CDR1 is LGHNA, CDR2 YSLEER. The J segment lost 3 bases and the V segment lost 0 bases, leaving 7 bases of the junction unmatched. CDR3 length equals 16 residues. The CDR3 sequence is CASSQEAGLAHYEQYF. In DNA form, the CDR3 reads TGCGCCAGCAGCCAAGAAGCAGGACTAGCCCACTACGAGCAGTACTTC.

The chain carries TRBV7-9 and TRBJ2-7; TRBD1 aligns across 9 bases. The CDR3 covers 14 residues. Looked up from germline, CDR1 is SEHNR and CDR2 is FQNEAQ (reference sequence). With 4 bases clipped from V and 4 bases from J, the junction kept 5 bases outside the gene matches. In DNA, the CDR3 is TGTGCCAGCAGCTCCACAGGGGGCGGATACGAGCAGTACTTC. It translates to CASSSTGGGYEQYF.

The rearrangement uses TRBV27 and TRBJ2-7; D gene uncertain. The CDR3 runs to 13 residues. The germline CDR1 and CDR2 sequences are MNHEY and SMNVEV (reference sequence). With 10 bases removed from V and 4 bases from J, the gap between germline ends came to 17 bases. This chain's CDR3 is CATAVGEGYEQYF. In DNA, the CDR3 is TGTGCCACCGCAGTAGGAGAAGGTTACGAGCAGTACTTC.

The J gene is TRBJ2-5, the V gene TRBV3-1 (or the pseudogene TRBV3-2), with 9 bases matching TRBD1. Germline V CDR1 and CDR2: LGHDT, YNNKEL (reference sequence). The CDR3 is 15 amino acids. V gave up 4 bases and J gave up 4 bases; unmatched junction bases: 7. The CDR3 reads CASSPRTGVRETQYF. CDR3 nucleotide sequence: TGTGCCAGCAGCCCCCGGACAGGGGTTCGAGAGACCCAGTACTTC.

The rearrangement links TRBV5-4 to TRBJ2-5; TRBD1 matches at 10 bases. Germline CDR1 and CDR2: SGHNT and YYREEE (reference sequence). The V segment lost 3 bases and the J segment 4 bases; nucleotides outside the gene matches: 6. The CDR3 runs to 15 residues. The CDR3 protein is CASSSRQGAGETQYF. Here the CDR3 DNA reads TGTGCCAGCAGCTCGAGACAGGGGGCCGGAGAGACCCAGTACTTC.

The chain has TRBV30 and TRBJ2-3; 10 bases are shared with TRBD2. The CDR3 extends over 16 amino acids. With V trimmed by 3 bases and J by 1 base, 7 bases remained unmatched. The germline gives CDR1 GTSNPN, CDR2 SVGIG (reference sequence). The CDR3 loop reads CAWSDTGTSGTDTQYF. The CDR3 DNA reads TGTGCCTGGAGCGACACCGGGACTAGCGGCACAGATACGCAGTATTTT. The whole variable domain, filled in from reference TRBV30 and TRBJ2-3, reads SQTIHQWPATLVQPVGSPLSLECTVEGTSNPNLYWYRQAAGRGLQLLFYSVGIGQISSEVPQNLSASRPQDRQFILSSKKLLLSDSGFYLCAWSDTGTSGTDTQYFGPGTRLTVL.